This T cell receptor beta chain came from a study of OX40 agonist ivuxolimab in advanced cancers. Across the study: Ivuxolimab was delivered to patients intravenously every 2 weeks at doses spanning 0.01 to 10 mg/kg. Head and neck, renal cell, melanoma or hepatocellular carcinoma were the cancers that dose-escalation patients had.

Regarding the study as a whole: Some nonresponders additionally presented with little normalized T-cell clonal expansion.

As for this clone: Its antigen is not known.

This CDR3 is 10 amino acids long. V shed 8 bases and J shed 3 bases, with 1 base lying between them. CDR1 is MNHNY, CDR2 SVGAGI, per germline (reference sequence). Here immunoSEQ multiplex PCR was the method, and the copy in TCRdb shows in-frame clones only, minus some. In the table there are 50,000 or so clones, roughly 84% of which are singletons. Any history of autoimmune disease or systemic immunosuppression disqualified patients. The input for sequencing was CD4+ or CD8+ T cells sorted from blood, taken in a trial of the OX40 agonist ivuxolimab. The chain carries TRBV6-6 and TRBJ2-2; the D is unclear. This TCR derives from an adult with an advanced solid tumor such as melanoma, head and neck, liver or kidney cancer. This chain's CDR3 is CASYTGELFF. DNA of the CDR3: TGTGCCAGCTACACCGGGGAGCTGTTTTTT.